These 8 T cell receptor beta chains were sequenced from one sample in a study of cytomegalovirus exposure and HLA in healthy donors. PCR was performed using 60 Vbeta and 13 Jbeta primers. Libraries were prepared by immunoSEQ multiplex PCR; TCRdb keeps only in-frame clonotypes and omits some of them. The data contain about 90,000 clones, less than 80% of them seen just once; the ten biggest clones take up 2% to 2.5%. What was sequenced was PBMCs. The receptor source for this set is a man younger than 40 in good health and CMV-seronegative.

The rearrangement links TRBV5-6 to TRBJ2-3; TRBD1 agrees at 7 bases. Trimming took 4 bases from V and 0 from J; bases not matched to a gene: 5. The CDR3 has 15 amino acids. Germline CDR1 reads SGHDT; CDR2 reads YYEEEE. CDR3 region: CASSRDRGSTDTQYF. The CDR3 bases are TGTGCCAGCAGCCGGGACAGAGGAAGCACAGATACGCAGTATTTT.

The V and J genes are TRBV4-1 and TRBJ1-5, with D possibly TRBD1 on 6 matching bases. The germline CDR1 and CDR2 sequences are MGHRA and YSYEKL. The CDR3 has 14 amino acids. V dropped 4 bases and J dropped 8 bases, with 15 bases sitting between them. Here the CDR3 reads CASSPHRDVEPQHF. CDR3 DNA: TGCGCCAGCAGCCCCCACAGGGATGTGGAGCCCCAGCATTTT.

The chain employs TRBV5-6 and TRBJ2-7; 8 positions match TRBD1. The length of the CDR3 is 16 residues. Looked up from germline, CDR1 is SGHDT and CDR2 is YYEEEE. V gave up 0 bases and J gave up 5 bases; unmatched junction bases: 10. The CDR3 loop is CASSLAQGARLDEQYF. The CDR3 nucleotides read TGTGCCAGCAGCTTGGCGCAGGGGGCGCGCTTGGACGAGCAGTACTTC.

This sequence joins TRBV19 and TRBJ2-1, with 11 bases matching TRBD2. This CDR3 spans 14 amino acids. Unmatched junction bases numbered 3, after V lost 7 bases and J lost 4 bases. From germline, CDR1 is LNHDA and CDR2 SQIVND (reference sequence). CDR3 protein: CASTTSGSYNEQFF. CDR3 DNA sequence: TGTGCCAGTACTACTAGCGGGAGTTACAATGAGCAGTTCTTC.

The chain joins TRBV5-4 to TRBJ2-7; unclear D gene. Germline assignment: CDR1 SGHNT and CDR2 YYREEE (reference sequence). This CDR3 comprises 12 residues. V shed 0 bases and J shed 4 bases, with 5 bases lying between them. Here the CDR3 reads CASSLGVYEQYF. CDR3 nucleotide sequence: TGTGCCAGCAGCTTGGGTGTATACGAGCAGTACTTC.

The chain uses TRBV9 and TRBJ2-2; no reliable D call. The CDR3 extends over 14 amino acids. V was shortened by 1 base and J by 2 bases, with 6 bases between the two germline ends. Per the germline V gene, CDR1 is SGDLS and CDR2 is YYNGEE. The DNA for the CDR3 is TGTGCCAGCAGCGTACGGTCAAACACCGGGGAGCTGTTTTTT. It translates to CASSVRSNTGELFF.

This clone was recorded only once. V usage is TRBV27 and J usage is TRBJ2-7, with D perhaps TRBD2 (6 bases). This CDR3 has 12 residues. Per germline, CDR1 MNHEY and CDR2 SMNVEV (reference sequence). Trimming pared 7 bases from V and 6 bases from J, leaving 13 bases between. The CDR3 reads CASTHQGGEQYF. The DNA of the CDR3 is TGTGCCAGCACACACCAGGGAGGCGAGCAGTACTTC.

The chain employs TRBV28 and TRBJ1-4, with unresolved D. The CDR3 covers 16 residues. Trimming cost V 2 bases and J 4 bases, with 14 bases left between them. Looked up from germline, CDR1 is MDHEN and CDR2 is SYDVKM. The CDR3 protein is CASSLIAGDFNEKLFF. In DNA, the CDR3 is TGTGCCAGCAGTTTAATTGCAGGCGATTTTAATGAAAAACTGTTTTTT.